The clone carrying this TCR beta chain occurred once. As handled by the study authors: Amplification from reference gene primers served as the basis for estimated nucleated cell counts. Assay used: immunoSEQ multiplex PCR; TCRdb lists only in-frame clones, some missing. For V, J and clone size, that table is used; D and trimming come from the DNA. The sample consists of approximately 100,000 clones, more than 80% of them appearing once. These data are taken from a study of blood T cell repertoires in COVID-19. About the study: Samples of COVID-19 (acute and convalescent) were obtained from the United States, Italy and Spain. PBMCs, B-cell-depleted T cells, or T cells were the source of the cDNA or gDNA that made up the material.

Germline V CDR1 and CDR2: MNHEY, SVGEGT. The CDR3 consists of 15 residues. V trimming: 5 bases; J trimming: 5 bases; junction bases outside the gene matches: 10. This TCR derives from a human donor in a cohort sampled during active COVID-19. The sample taken for sequencing was peripheral blood. The chain is built from TRBV6-2 or TRBV6-3 and TRBJ2-7; 9 bases fit TRBD2. CDR3 sequence: CASSPPGTSYHEQYF. The CDR3 bases are TGTGCCAGCAGTCCACCCGGGACTAGCTACCACGAGCAGTACTTC.